The source of this T cell receptor (beta chain) is a study of T cell responses to AZD1222 COVID-19 vaccine. General study results and limits: Two AZD1222 administrations were followed by greater Spike-specific TCR breadth and depth. Of spike-specific TCRs, nearly half reportedly target regions left unmutated in variants.

With respect to this clone: The antigen remains undetermined.

Per germline, CDR1 MNHEY and CDR2 SVGAGI. The CDR3 loop spans 11 amino acids. V was trimmed by 11 bases and J by 8 bases, leaving 16 bases between them. Using immunoSEQ multiplex PCR, the repertoire was profiled, and TCRdb retains in-frame clones only, with some absent. The sample lists 110,000 to 150,000 clones; 85% to 95% were seen once. The sample in question was peripheral blood, obtained after recovery from COVID-19. This TCR was recovered from an adult who had recovered from COVID-19. The chain has TRBV6-5 and TRBJ2-7; D ambiguous. The CDR3 DNA reads as TGTGCCTCCAGCAATCCCGGACAGCAGTACTTC. The encoded protein is CASSNPGQQYF.